The present T cell receptor (beta chain) was sequenced within a study of cytomegalovirus exposure and HLA in healthy donors. Broader study findings: Across donors, presence/absence analyses took sequencing depth to be roughly uniform.

With regard to this clone: No antigen is known for it.

This CDR3 has 13 residues. Trimming cost V 6 bases and J 2 bases, with 10 bases left between them. The germline V gene has CDR1 PRHDT and CDR2 FYEKMQ (reference sequence). Primers included in the PCR were 60 Vbeta and 13 Jbeta primers. Assay: immunoSEQ multiplex PCR; the TCRdb copy retains only in-frame clones and omits some. The sample lists about 100,000 clones, 65% to 80% occurring once. The sample taken for sequencing was PBMCs. The V call is TRBV13, the J call TRBJ1-1; D possibly corresponds to TRBD1 (6 bases). This sequence was found in a woman aged 45-60 years in good health and CMV-seropositive. CDR3 in DNA: TGTGCCAGCAGAGGGGGATTAAACACTGAAGCTTTCTTT. It specifies CASRGGLNTEAFF.